These 24 T cell receptor beta chains were sequenced from one sample in a study of T cells expressing NK-cell markers. TCRdb reanalyzed the 5' RACE reads and collapses them to one entry per CDR3 protein, without DNA. Recorded here are about 380,000 distinct CDR3 sequences; the top ten clones represent 5.2%. Input material: blood T cells: a sorted CD56 or NKG2C T cell subset, CD4+ or CD8+ T cells, or bulk PBMC T cells (not recorded which). The origin of the receptors is a man between 18 and 69 years old in good health.

The chain has TRBV29-1 and TRBJ1-1. The CDR3 consists of 12 residues. CDR1 and CDR2 from the germline V gene are SQVTM and ANQGSEA. The CDR3 spells CSVLGNSAEAFF.

The chain links TRBV3-1 to TRBJ2-1; as DNA is missing, the TRBD1 call by TCRdb cannot be tested. Germline CDR1 is LGHDT and CDR2 is YNNKEL (reference sequence). The length of the CDR3 is 15 residues. The CDR3 region is CASSQRQGAYNEQFF.

The chain employs TRBV15 and TRBJ2-5; TCRdb proposes TRBD1, but this gene call is untestable without DNA. The CDR3 runs 13 residues. Germline assignment: CDR1 LNHNV and CDR2 YYDKDF (reference sequence). CDR3 loop: CATSAYPDGTQYF.

The CDR3 protein is CASSLSPVSSYEQYF. This chain connects TRBV27 to TRBJ2-7; checking the TCRdb D call of TRBD1 is not possible without DNA. Germline V lookup: CDR1 MNHEY, CDR2 SMNVEV (reference sequence). CDR3 length equals 15 residues.

The chain links TRBV6-5 to TRBJ2-3; lacking DNA, the TRBD1 call made by TCRdb goes unchecked. This CDR3 spans 15 amino acids. CDR1 MNHEY and CDR2 SVGAGI come from the germline V gene. The CDR3 here is CASSRGQGGADTQYF.

The chain carries TRBV20-1 and TRBJ2-3. Germline V gives CDR1 DFQATT, CDR2 SNEGSKA (reference sequence). CDR3 length: 11 residues. The CDR3 here is CSSYRTDTQYF.

The V call is TRBV28, the J call TRBJ1-3. Germline V gene sequence: CDR1 MDHEN, CDR2 SYDVKM. This CDR3 has 11 residues. The CDR3 region is CASSLINTIYF.

The chain joins TRBV6-1 to TRBJ2-1; there is no DNA to check the TCRdb D call of TRBD2. Germline V CDR1 and CDR2: MNHNS, SASEGT. This CDR3 spans 15 amino acids. The CDR3 protein is CASSEVPSGLAEQFF.

This sequence joins TRBV28 and TRBJ2-1; as DNA is missing, the TRBD1 call by TCRdb cannot be tested. In germline, CDR1 is MDHEN, CDR2 SYDVKM. The CDR3 is made up of 15 amino acids. The CDR3 loop reads CASSFGGGRKNEQFF.

The rearrangement joins TRBV7-9 to TRBJ2-2. The germline V gene has CDR1 SEHNR and CDR2 FQNEAQ (reference sequence). The CDR3 totals 15 residues. CDR3 residues: CASSRRTGNTGELFF.

Here the CDR3 reads CASSLGGQRGRNIQYF. The chain employs TRBV11-2 and TRBJ2-4; TCRdb's D gene call, TRBD1, goes unchecked for lack of DNA. The germline gives CDR1 SGHAT, CDR2 FQNNGV. The CDR3 covers 16 residues.

V is TRBV7-8 and J is TRBJ2-2; the TRBD2 assignment by TCRdb is unverifiable without DNA. There are 16 residues in the CDR3. Germline V gene sequence: CDR1 SGHVS, CDR2 FQNEAQ. The CDR3: CASSLDLGPLIGELFF.

The chain recombines TRBV2 with TRBJ2-1; TCRdb reports TRBD1, a call that lacks DNA to check it against. The CDR3 contains 13 residues. Germline V gene data show CDR1 as SNHLY and CDR2 as FYNNEI. CDR3 residues: CASKQQGLGEQFF.

The rearrangement uses TRBV19 and TRBJ2-3; without DNA, the TCRdb call of TRBD2 cannot be checked. Germline-derived CDR1 and CDR2 are LNHDA and SQIVND (reference sequence). CDR3 length: 16 amino acids. The CDR3 is CASSMGLASTTDTQYF.

The V gene is TRBV10-3, the J gene TRBJ2-7; TCRdb's assignment of TRBD1 cannot be checked, as there is no DNA. The CDR3 runs to 14 residues. Germline V gene lookup returns CDR1 ENHRY and CDR2 SYGVKD. The CDR3 loop is CAISVGGSGYEQYF.

J is TRBJ2-3 and V is TRBV12-3 or TRBV12-4; TCRdb reports TRBD2, a call that lacks DNA to check it against. This CDR3 region has 16 residues. The CDR3 spells CASSLPTIGDTDTQYF.

The CDR3 is CASSSGTGVSEQFF. The chain carries TRBV12-3 or TRBV12-4 and TRBJ2-1; the TCRdb call, TRBD1, lacks DNA for checking. The CDR3 contains 14 residues.

This chain connects TRBV5-5 to TRBJ2-1; TCRdb lists TRBD1, though no DNA is available to test this call. The V gene's germline CDR1 is SGHKS and CDR2 YYEKEE (reference sequence). The CDR3 loop spans 14 amino acids. CDR3 residues: CASSLDRAYNEQFF.

This rearrangement joins TRBV4-2 to TRBJ2-1. CDR3 length equals 13 residues. From germline, CDR1 is LGHNA and CDR2 YNFKEQ. This CDR3 reads CASSYRLDNEQFF.

This chain's CDR3 is CASSLPTQNGQYF. The chain combines TRBV28 with TRBJ2-7. Per germline, CDR1 MDHEN and CDR2 SYDVKM. This CDR3 is 13 amino acids long.

The V gene is TRBV6-2 or TRBV6-3, the J gene TRBJ1-5; TCRdb outputs TRBD1, but without DNA this stays unchecked. The CDR3 covers 18 residues. Per the germline V gene, CDR1 is MNHEY and CDR2 is SVGEGT. CDR3 amino acids: CASSSQTGGLAGNQPQHF.

V and J are TRBV30 and TRBJ2-5; without DNA, the TCRdb call of TRBD2 cannot be checked. Germline V CDR1 and CDR2: GTSNPN, SVGIG (reference sequence). This CDR3 has 14 residues. CDR3 region: CAWSEGLLTRTQYF.

The rearrangement joins TRBV27 to TRBJ2-1; TCRdb lists TRBD2, though no DNA is available to test this call. The CDR3 totals 15 residues. CDR1 and CDR2 (germline): MNHEY, SMNVEV (reference sequence). The CDR3 here is CASSRSRLAANEQFF.

CDR3 residues: CASSLRQGPQMNTEAFF. This chain uses TRBV5-4 with TRBJ1-1; TCRdb proposes TRBD1, but this gene call is untestable without DNA. The CDR3 runs to 17 residues. Germline V gene data show CDR1 as SGHNT and CDR2 as YYREEE (reference sequence).